This T cell receptor beta chain was profiled in a study of cytomegalovirus exposure and HLA in healthy donors. About the research overall: HLA-typed donors were the source of around 87 million unique TCRs, which an early data release held. Clustering assigned about 76% of the roughly 400 genotyped donors to the Caucasian-associated ancestry cluster. Study findings and constraints: V- and J-gene trimming in TCR beta was tied to a missense DCLRE1C variant by an analysis performed later. The productive fraction for most TCR beta V segments was about 90% or about 30% in an earlier analysis.

About this clone itself: Its antigen is still unknown.

Germline CDR1 MDHEN, CDR2 SYDVKM. V gave up 5 bases and J gave up 0 bases, with 7 bases separating them. This CDR3 is built from 13 residues. With 60 Vbeta and 13 Jbeta primers, the PCR was carried out. TCRdb's table, derived via immunoSEQ multiplex PCR, lists solely in-frame clones and lacks some. The sample yields approximately 100,000 clones, 70% to 85% seen once. The chain links TRBV28 to TRBJ1-2; D ambiguous. The clonotype was recovered from a woman aged 18-29 years in good health and CMV-seronegative. Sequenced material: PBMCs. CDR3 loop: CASSPPANYGYTF. The CDR3 DNA sequence: TGTGCCAGCAGTCCCCCGGCTAACTATGGCTACACCTTC.